A selection of T cell receptor beta chains follows, all from one sample in a study of cytomegalovirus exposure and HLA in healthy donors. Generated by immunoSEQ multiplex PCR, the TCRdb table keeps only in-frame clones and is missing some. In the table there are around 150,000 clones, approximately 80% of which are singletons. Sequencing was carried out using PBMCs. These receptors all come from a young man in good health and CMV-seropositive. Both conserved end residues are trimmed from each CDR3. The D gene is left open where the match is weak.

j_gene	v_gene	d_gene	CDR3aa
TRBJ2-3	TRBV5-1	-	ASSGGSDTDTQY
TRBJ2-7	TRBV11-2	-	ASSAPTQGSREQY
TRBJ2-2	TRBV19	-	ASSIRQGSPGELF
TRBJ2-1	TRBV6-5	TRBD1	ASSYSGTGYNEQF
TRBJ2-1	TRBV15	TRBD2	ATSSRTSGVYNEQF
TRBJ2-3	TRBV2	TRBD2	ASYFPGLAGEGASTDTQY
TRBJ2-5	TRBV7-2	-	ASSLALDSQETQY
TRBJ1-1	TRBV25-1	-	ASSDPGEGGAEAF
TRBJ2-7	TRBV5-1	TRBD1	ASSTTGTAEYEQY
TRBJ2-4	TRBV4-1	TRBD2	ASSQEGTSGAKNIQY
TRBJ2-3	TRBV15	TRBD1	ATSSGTGRSDTQY
TRBJ1-5	TRBV19	-	ASSTKDNQPQH
TRBJ2-3	TRBV30	-	AWSFEPRFSTDTQY
TRBJ2-5	TRBV5-1	TRBD2	ASSYDPSGGARETQY
TRBJ1-4	TRBV4-1	-	ASSQPGGRTNEKLF
TRBJ2-1	TRBV10-1	TRBD1	ASTPGTGYNEQF
TRBJ1-4	TRBV7-2	-	ASSAPGSANEKLF
TRBJ2-2	TRBV6-5	TRBD1	ASSTGTGNTGELF
TRBJ1-2	TRBV27	TRBD1	ASSFDRGHGYT
TRBJ2-7	TRBV27	-	ASSLPPLRGLYEQY
TRBJ1-4	TRBV11-2	-	ASSLNRAFPEVEKLF
TRBJ2-7	TRBV5-5	TRBD1	ASSLGDRGSNEQY
TRBJ1-5	TRBV6-5	-	ASSSNRDMQPQH
TRBJ1-5	TRBV19	TRBD1	ASSTPRRTGTNQPQH
TRBJ1-5	TRBV10-3	TRBD1	AISGTGEGSSNQPQH
TRBJ2-3	TRBV19	-	ASSLQVLSGTDTQY
TRBJ2-3	TRBV5-6	-	ASSLQSPSNTDTQY
TRBJ2-7	TRBV19	-	ASSGGHLGEQY
TRBJ2-1	TRBV4-2	TRBD2	ASSQEDRSGDSYNEQF
TRBJ2-7	TRBV5-4	TRBD1	ASSLATGAFTYEQY
TRBJ1-2	TRBV5-8	TRBD1	ASSSRTGGYGYT
TRBJ2-7	TRBV27	-	ASSPLPPTYEQY
TRBJ2-1	TRBV27	-	ASSLSPREQF
TRBJ2-3	TRBV29-1	-	SVEDTSFGKVTQY
TRBJ2-3	TRBV5-1	TRBD1	ASSLGTGATDTQY
TRBJ2-3	TRBV4-3	-	ASSQTRDTQY
TRBJ2-2	TRBV10-1	-	ASSDSGQLDHTGELF
TRBJ1-1	TRBV10-3	-	AISGTGIVSSPTEAF
TRBJ1-4	TRBV25-1	TRBD1	ASSQTGGPSNEKLF
TRBJ2-2	TRBV5-1	TRBD1	ASSTRDRLSGELF
TRBJ1-2	TRBV4-1	-	ASSQDRSTGYGYT
TRBJ2-7	TRBV30	TRBD1	AWSVRSDRAYEQY
TRBJ1-1	TRBV6-4	-	ASSSRANTEAF
TRBJ2-1	TRBV5-4	TRBD1	ASSVPTGVDEQF
TRBJ2-7	TRBV29-1	TRBD1	SVEEGWTGEYEQY
TRBJ2-3	TRBV5-1	TRBD1	ASRDRGLLTDTQY
TRBJ2-7	TRBV7-9	TRBD1	ASTGGYYEQY
TRBJ2-3	TRBV5-1	TRBD2	ASSQTSGATDTQY
TRBJ2-7	TRBV6-1	TRBD1	ASRTDRGVNYEQY
TRBJ1-2	TRBV7-2	TRBD1	ASSPQTGGGYGYT
TRBJ1-6	TRBV9	TRBD1	ASSGEDRVISPLH
TRBJ1-1	TRBV5-5	-	ASSPVGGGDTEAF
TRBJ2-1	TRBV16	TRBD1	ASSQPGTVYNEQF
TRBJ2-2	TRBV6-5	-	ASRSGTLNTGELF